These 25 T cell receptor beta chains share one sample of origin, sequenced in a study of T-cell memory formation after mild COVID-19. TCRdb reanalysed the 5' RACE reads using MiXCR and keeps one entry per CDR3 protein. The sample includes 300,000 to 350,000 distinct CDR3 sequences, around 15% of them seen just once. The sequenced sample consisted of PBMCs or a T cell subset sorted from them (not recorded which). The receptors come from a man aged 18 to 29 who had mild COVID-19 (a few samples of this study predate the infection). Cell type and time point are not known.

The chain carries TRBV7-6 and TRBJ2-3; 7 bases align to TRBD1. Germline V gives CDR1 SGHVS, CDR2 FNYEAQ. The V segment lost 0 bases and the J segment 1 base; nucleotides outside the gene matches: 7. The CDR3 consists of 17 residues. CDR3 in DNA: TGTGCCAGCAGCTTAGCGGGCCGGACAGGCCGCACAGATACGCAGTATTTT. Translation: CASSLAGRTGRTDTQYF.

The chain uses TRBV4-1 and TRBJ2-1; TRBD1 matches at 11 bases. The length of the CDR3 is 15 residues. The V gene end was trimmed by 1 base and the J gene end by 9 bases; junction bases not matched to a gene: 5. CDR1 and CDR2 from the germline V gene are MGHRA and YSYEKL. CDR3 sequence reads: CASSQGWTGGSEQFF. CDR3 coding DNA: TGCGCCAGCAGCCAAGGATGGACAGGGGGCAGTGAGCAGTTCTTC.

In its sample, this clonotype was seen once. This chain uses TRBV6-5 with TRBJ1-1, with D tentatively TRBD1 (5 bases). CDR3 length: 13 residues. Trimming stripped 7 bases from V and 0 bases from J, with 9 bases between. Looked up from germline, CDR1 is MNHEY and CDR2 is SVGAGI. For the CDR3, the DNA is TGTGCCAGCAACCCGGGGCTGAACACTGAAGCTTTCTTT. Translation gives CASNPGLNTEAFF.

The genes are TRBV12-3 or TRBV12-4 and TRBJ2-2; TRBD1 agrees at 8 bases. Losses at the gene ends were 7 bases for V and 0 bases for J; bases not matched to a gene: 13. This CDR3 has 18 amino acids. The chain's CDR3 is CASTTPGQVLTNTGELFF. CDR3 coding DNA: TGTGCCAGCACCACGCCGGGACAGGTCCTGACGAACACCGGGGAGCTGTTTTTT.

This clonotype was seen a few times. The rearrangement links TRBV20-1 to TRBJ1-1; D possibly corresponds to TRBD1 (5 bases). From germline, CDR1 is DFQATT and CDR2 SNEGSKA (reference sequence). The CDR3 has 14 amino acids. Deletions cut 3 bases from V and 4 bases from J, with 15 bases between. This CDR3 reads CSASIRGEGTEAFF. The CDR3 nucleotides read TGCAGTGCTAGTATTCGGGGGGAGGGCACTGAAGCTTTCTTT.

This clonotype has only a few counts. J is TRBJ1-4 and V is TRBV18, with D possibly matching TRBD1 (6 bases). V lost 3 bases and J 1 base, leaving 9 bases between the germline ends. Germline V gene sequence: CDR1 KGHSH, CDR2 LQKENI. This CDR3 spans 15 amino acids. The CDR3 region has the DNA TGTGCCAGCTCACCCCGGACAGTAACTAATGAAAAACTGTTTTTT. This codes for CASSPRTVTNEKLFF.

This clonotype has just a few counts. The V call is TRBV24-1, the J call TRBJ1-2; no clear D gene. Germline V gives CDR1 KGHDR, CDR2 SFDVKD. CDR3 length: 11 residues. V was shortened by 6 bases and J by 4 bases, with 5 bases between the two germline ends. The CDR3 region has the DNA TGTGCCACCAGTTCCGGCTATGGCTACACCTTC. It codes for CATSSGYGYTF.

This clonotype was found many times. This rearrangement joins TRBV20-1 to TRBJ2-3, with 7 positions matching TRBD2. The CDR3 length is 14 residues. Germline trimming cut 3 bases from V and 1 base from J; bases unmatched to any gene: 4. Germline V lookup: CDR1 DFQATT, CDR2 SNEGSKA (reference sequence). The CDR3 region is CSASHTSGTDTQYF. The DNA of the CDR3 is TGCAGTGCTAGCCACACTAGCGGCACAGATACGCAGTATTTT.

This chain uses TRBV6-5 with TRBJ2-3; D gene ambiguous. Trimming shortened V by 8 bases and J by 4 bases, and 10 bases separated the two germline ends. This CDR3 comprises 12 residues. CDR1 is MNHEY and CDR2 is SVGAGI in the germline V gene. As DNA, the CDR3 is TGTGCCAGCTCCAACTGGGCAGATACGCAGTATTTT. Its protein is CASSNWADTQYF.

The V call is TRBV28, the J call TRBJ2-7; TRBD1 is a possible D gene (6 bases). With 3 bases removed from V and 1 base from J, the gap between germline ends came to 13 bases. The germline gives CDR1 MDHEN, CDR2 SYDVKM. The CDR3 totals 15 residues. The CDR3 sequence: CASSFGGHRSYEQYV. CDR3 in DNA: TGTGCCAGCAGTTTTGGGGGACACAGGTCCTACGAGCAGTACGTC.

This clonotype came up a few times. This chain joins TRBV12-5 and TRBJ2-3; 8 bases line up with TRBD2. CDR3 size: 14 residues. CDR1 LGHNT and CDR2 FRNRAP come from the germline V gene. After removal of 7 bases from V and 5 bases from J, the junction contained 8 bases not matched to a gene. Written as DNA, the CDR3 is TGTGCTAGTGCTCTAGGACTAGCAGGAGATACGCAGTATTTT. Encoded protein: CASALGLAGDTQYF. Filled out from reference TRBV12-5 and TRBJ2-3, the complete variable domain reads DARVTQTPRHKVTEMGQEVTMRCQPILGHNTVFWYRQTMMQGLELLAYFRNRAPLDDSGMPKDRFSAEMPDATLATLKIQPSEPRDSAVYFCASALGLAGDTQYFGPGTRLTVL.

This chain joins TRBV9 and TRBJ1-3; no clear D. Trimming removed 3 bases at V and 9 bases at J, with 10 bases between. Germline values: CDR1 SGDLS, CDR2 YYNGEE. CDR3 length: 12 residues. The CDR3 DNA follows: TGTGCCAGCAGCGGACCCCAGAGCACCATATATTTT. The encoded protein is CASSGPQSTIYF. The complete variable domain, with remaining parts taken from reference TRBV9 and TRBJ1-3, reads DSGVTQTPKHLITATGQRVTLRCSPRSGDLSVYWYQQSLDQGLQFLIQYYNGEERAKGNILERFSAQQFPDLHSELNLSSLELGDSALYFCASSGPQSTIYFGEGSWLTVV.

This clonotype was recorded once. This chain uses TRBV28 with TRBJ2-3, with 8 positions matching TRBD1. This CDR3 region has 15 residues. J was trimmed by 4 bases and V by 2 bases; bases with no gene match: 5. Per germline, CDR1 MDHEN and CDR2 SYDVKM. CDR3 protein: CASSLQGAGSDTQYF. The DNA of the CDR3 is TGTGCCAGCAGTTTACAGGGGGCTGGGTCAGATACGCAGTATTTT.

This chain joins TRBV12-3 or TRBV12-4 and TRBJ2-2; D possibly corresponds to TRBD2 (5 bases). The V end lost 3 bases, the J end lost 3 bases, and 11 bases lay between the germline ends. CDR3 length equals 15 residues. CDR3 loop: CASSFTGIDTGELFF. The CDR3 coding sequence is TGTGCCAGCAGTTTTACGGGGATCGACACCGGGGAGCTGTTTTTT.

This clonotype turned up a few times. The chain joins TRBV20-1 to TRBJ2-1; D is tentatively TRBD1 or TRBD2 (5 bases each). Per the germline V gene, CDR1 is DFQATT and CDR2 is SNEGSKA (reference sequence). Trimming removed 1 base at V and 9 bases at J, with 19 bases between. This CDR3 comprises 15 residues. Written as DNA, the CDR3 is TGCAGTGCTAGAGTGTCGGGACGTGGGGACCGTGAGCAGTTCTTC. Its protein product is CSARVSGRGDREQFF.

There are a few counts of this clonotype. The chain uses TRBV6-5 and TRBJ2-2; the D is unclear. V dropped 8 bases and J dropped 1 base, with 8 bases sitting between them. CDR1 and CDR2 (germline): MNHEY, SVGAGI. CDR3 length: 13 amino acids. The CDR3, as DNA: TGTGCCAGCTTTGGGCAGAACACCGGGGAGCTGTTTTTT. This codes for CASFGQNTGELFF.

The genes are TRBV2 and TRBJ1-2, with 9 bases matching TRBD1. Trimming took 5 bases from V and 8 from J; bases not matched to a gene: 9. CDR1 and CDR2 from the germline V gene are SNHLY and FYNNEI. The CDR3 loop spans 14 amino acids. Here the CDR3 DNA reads TGTGCCAGCAGTCCTCAGGGGACAGGGTCAGGCTACACCTTC. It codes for CASSPQGTGSGYTF.

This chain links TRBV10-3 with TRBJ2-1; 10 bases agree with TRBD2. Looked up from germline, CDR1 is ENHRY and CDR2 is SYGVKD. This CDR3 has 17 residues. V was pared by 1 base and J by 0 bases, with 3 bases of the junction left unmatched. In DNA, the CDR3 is TGTGCCATCAGTGAGTTTAGCGGGGGGTCCTCCTACAATGAGCAGTTCTTC. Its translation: CAISEFSGGSSYNEQFF.

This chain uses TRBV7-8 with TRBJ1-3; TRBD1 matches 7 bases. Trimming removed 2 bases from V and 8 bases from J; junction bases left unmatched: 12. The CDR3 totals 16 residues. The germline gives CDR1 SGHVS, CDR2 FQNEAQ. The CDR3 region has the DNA TGTGCCAGCAGCTTAAAAGGGGGCGTACAGGGACACACCATATATTTT. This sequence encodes CASSLKGGVQGHTIYF.

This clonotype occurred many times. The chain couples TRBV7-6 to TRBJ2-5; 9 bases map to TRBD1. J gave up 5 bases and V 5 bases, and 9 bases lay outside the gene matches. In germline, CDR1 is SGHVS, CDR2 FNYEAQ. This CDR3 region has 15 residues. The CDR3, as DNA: TGTGCCAGCAGCCCCCCTTCACAGGGGGCGGAGACCCAGTACTTC. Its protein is CASSPPSQGAETQYF.

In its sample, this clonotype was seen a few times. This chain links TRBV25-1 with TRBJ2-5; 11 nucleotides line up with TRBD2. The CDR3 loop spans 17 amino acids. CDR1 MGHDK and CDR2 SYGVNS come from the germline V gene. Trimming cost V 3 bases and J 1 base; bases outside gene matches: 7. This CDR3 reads CASSEGTSGRLQETQYF. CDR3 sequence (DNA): TGTGCCAGCAGTGAGGGGACTAGCGGAAGACTCCAAGAGACCCAGTACTTC.

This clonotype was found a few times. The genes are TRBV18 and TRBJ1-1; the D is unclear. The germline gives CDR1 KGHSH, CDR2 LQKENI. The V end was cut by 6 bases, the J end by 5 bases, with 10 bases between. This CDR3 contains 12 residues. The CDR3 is CASSVGWTEAFF. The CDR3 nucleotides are TGTGCCAGCTCCGTGGGATGGACTGAAGCTTTCTTT.

CDR3 sequence reads: CASSGRGGRLGTNEQFF. The DNA of the CDR3 is TGTGCCAGCAGCGGGCGGGGTGGTCGACTAGGGACTAATGAGCAGTTCTTC. This chain uses TRBV7-2 with TRBJ2-1; possible D gene TRBD2, 6 bases. The CDR3 is 17 amino acids. V shed 5 bases and J shed 7 bases, with 24 bases lying between them. CDR1 is SGHTA, CDR2 FQGNSA, per germline.

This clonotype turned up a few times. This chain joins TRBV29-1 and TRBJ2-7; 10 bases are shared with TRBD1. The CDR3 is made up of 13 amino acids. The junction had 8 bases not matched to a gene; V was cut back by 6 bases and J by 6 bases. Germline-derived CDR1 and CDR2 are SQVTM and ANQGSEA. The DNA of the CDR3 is TGCAGCGTCCCGGGACAGGGGAAGGTCGAGCAGTACTTC. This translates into CSVPGQGKVEQYF.

Written as DNA, the CDR3 is TGTGCCAGCAGCCAAGGGGGTTGGGTCAATGAGCAGTTCTTC. Its translation is CASSQGGWVNEQFF. V is TRBV3-1 and J is TRBJ2-1; D is unresolved. V was shortened by 1 base and J by 6 bases, with 10 bases between the two germline ends. The CDR3 is 14 amino acids. Germline CDR1 LGHDT, CDR2 YNNKEL (reference sequence).